Following are 23 T cell receptor beta chains from one sample sequenced in a study of blood T cell repertoires in COVID-19. Method: immunoSEQ multiplex PCR; TCRdb's copy keeps in-frame clones and lacks some. The sample includes 200,000 to 250,000 clones, 92% of them seen just once. The specimen was peripheral blood. Receptors originate from a man in his 60s with COVID-19, enrolled during active disease.

This clone was seen once. The J gene is TRBJ1-2, the V gene TRBV7-2; 7 bases align to TRBD1. The CDR3 spans 14 residues. The germline CDR1 and CDR2 sequences are SGHTA and FQGNSA. The V gene end was trimmed by 1 base and the J gene end by 4 bases; junction bases not matched to a gene: 3. The CDR3 bases are TGTGCCAGCAGCTTAGAACAGGGGAGCTATGGCTACACCTTC. Protein: CASSLEQGSYGYTF.

This chain joins TRBV4-1 and TRBJ2-1; 14 bases agree with TRBD2. In germline, CDR1 is MGHRA, CDR2 YSYEKL. The CDR3 covers 14 residues. Trimming cost V 4 bases and J 15 bases; bases outside gene matches: 8. The CDR3 loop is CASSLTTSGGAWFF. Here the CDR3 DNA reads TGCGCCAGCAGCCTTACGACTAGCGGGGGGGCCTGGTTCTTC.

The chain combines TRBV11-2 with TRBJ2-3; 13 bases agree with TRBD2. Germline CDR1 reads SGHAT; CDR2 reads FQNNGV. Trimming cost V 5 bases and J 4 bases; bases outside gene matches: 6. The CDR3 contains 16 residues. The CDR3 sequence: CASSTTSGRAADTQYF. The CDR3 DNA reads as TGTGCCAGCAGCACAACTAGCGGGAGGGCCGCAGATACGCAGTATTTT.

The V and J genes are TRBV7-9 and TRBJ1-6, with TRBD1 as a possible D gene (5 bases). This CDR3 comprises 14 residues. With 5 bases removed from V and 9 bases from J, the gap between germline ends came to 14 bases. The germline CDR1 and CDR2 sequences are SEHNR and FQNEAQ (reference sequence). As DNA, the CDR3 is TGTGCCAGCAGCCCCGACAGCATGGTTTCACCCCTCCACTTT. It encodes CASSPDSMVSPLHF.

This rearrangement joins TRBV9 to TRBJ1-6; TRBD1 might be the D (6 bases). V was shortened by 3 bases and J by 3 bases, with 16 bases between the two germline ends. The CDR3 spans 17 residues. In germline, CDR1 is SGDLS, CDR2 YYNGEE. CDR3 amino acids: CASSAAQGRSYNSPLHF. CDR3 sequence (DNA): TGTGCCAGCAGCGCAGCACAGGGAAGAAGCTATAATTCACCCCTCCACTTT.

The chain uses TRBV10-3 and TRBJ2-7; 7 positions match TRBD1. Germline V gives CDR1 ENHRY, CDR2 SYGVKD. The CDR3 extends over 13 amino acids. With 7 bases clipped from V and 3 bases from J, the junction kept 6 bases outside the gene matches. CDR3 coding DNA: TGTGCCATCAAAGGGGACAGCCTCTACGAGCAGTACTTC. It specifies CAIKGDSLYEQYF.

The V call is TRBV5-1, the J call TRBJ2-1; D is uncertain. The CDR3 has 15 residues. V lost 4 bases, J lost 0 bases, and 11 bases lay in between. Germline loops: CDR1 SGHRS, CDR2 YFSETQ. The chain's CDR3 is CASSQQKSSYNEQFF. The CDR3 DNA follows: TGCGCCAGCAGCCAACAAAAAAGCTCCTACAATGAGCAGTTCTTC.

The gene calls are TRBV24-1 and TRBJ1-2; 7 bases map to TRBD1. Per germline, CDR1 KGHDR and CDR2 SFDVKD. The trim removed 4 bases at V and 5 bases at J, leaving 6 bases unmatched. This CDR3 is 14 amino acids long. This CDR3 is CATSEGGTVYGYTF. The CDR3 DNA follows: TGTGCCACCAGTGAGGGCGGGACAGTTTATGGCTACACCTTC.

V is TRBV28 and J is TRBJ1-4; 9 nucleotides align to TRBD1. V lost 8 bases, J lost 7 bases, and 5 bases stayed unmatched. In germline, CDR1 is MDHEN, CDR2 SYDVKM. This CDR3 has 13 amino acids. The CDR3 DNA is TGTGCCAGCCGGCGGACAGGGGTTGAAAAACTGTTTTTT. This sequence encodes CASRRTGVEKLFF.

The rearrangement links TRBV6-5 to TRBJ2-7, with TRBD2 matching 10 bases. CDR3 size: 13 residues. From germline, CDR1 is MNHEY and CDR2 SVGAGI. V gave up 5 bases and J gave up 3 bases; unmatched junction bases: 1. Here the CDR3 reads CASSRLAGYEQYF. CDR3 coding DNA: TGTGCCAGCAGTCGACTAGCGGGCTACGAGCAGTACTTC.

This chain joins TRBV28 and TRBJ2-2, with a weak D call TRBD2 (6 bases). CDR3 length: 15 amino acids. Germline CDR1 is MDHEN and CDR2 is SYDVKM. Trimming took 5 bases from V and 4 from J, leaving 14 bases between them. This chain's CDR3 is CASSVGGRLTGELFF. The CDR3 coding sequence is TGTGCCAGCAGTGTGGGGGGACGGCTCACCGGGGAGCTGTTTTTT.

This clone was recorded once. V gene TRBV6-5 combines with J gene TRBJ2-7; perhaps TRBD2 as D (5 bases). The CDR3 runs to 13 residues. Trimming cost V 5 bases and J 1 base, with 9 bases left between them. Looked up from germline, CDR1 is MNHEY and CDR2 is SVGAGI. The CDR3 here is CASSNPGSYEQYF. The DNA for the CDR3 is TGTGCCAGCAGTAACCCGGGATCCTACGAGCAGTACTTC.

The chain couples TRBV5-1 to TRBJ2-7; TRBD1 matches at 8 bases. Germline V gene data show CDR1 as SGHRS and CDR2 as YFSETQ. The CDR3 has 14 amino acids. V gave up 4 bases and J gave up 2 bases; unmatched junction bases: 5. The CDR3 DNA reads as TGCGCCAGCAGCGGAGGGACAGGAACCTACGAGCAGTACTTC. Translation: CASSGGTGTYEQYF. The complete variable domain, with remaining parts taken from reference TRBV5-1 and TRBJ2-7, reads KAGVTQTPRYLIKTRGQQVTLSCSPISGHRSVSWYQQTPGQGLQFLFEYFSETQRNKGNFPGRFSGRQFSNSRSEMNVSTLELGDSALYLCASSGGTGTYEQYFGPGTRLTVT.

The chain joins TRBV7-3 to TRBJ2-7; TRBD2 agrees at 7 bases. The CDR3 is 13 residues long. Germline V gene data show CDR1 as SGHTA and CDR2 as FQGTGA. V was pared by 5 bases and J by 7 bases, with 8 bases of the junction left unmatched. DNA for the CDR3: TGTGCCAGCAGCCCGAGTTGGACTAGTGAGCAGTACTTC. Protein sequence: CASSPSWTSEQYF.

This chain uses TRBV4-2 with TRBJ2-1; TRBD2 agrees at 8 bases. Germline V gene data show CDR1 as LGHNA and CDR2 as YNFKEQ. The CDR3 totals 17 residues. The ends lost 0 bases at V and 1 base at J; junction bases unmatched: 5. The CDR3: CASSQDGRGASYNEQFF. CDR3 DNA: TGTGCCAGCAGCCAAGATGGGCGGGGGGCTTCCTACAATGAGCAGTTCTTC.

The chain carries TRBV30 and TRBJ2-7; D remains unclear. V shed 3 bases and J shed 0 bases, with 12 bases lying between them. The CDR3 is 14 amino acids. From germline, CDR1 is GTSNPN and CDR2 SVGIG (reference sequence). This CDR3 reads CAWRYPKSSYEQYF. CDR3 bases: TGTGCCTGGAGGTACCCTAAGAGCTCCTACGAGCAGTACTTC.

In DNA, the CDR3 is TGCGCCAGCAGCCCGAGACTAGCTTCCTACAATGAGCAGTTCTTC. Its protein product is CASSPRLASYNEQFF. The gene calls are TRBV4-1 and TRBJ2-1; 7 bases map to TRBD2. Losses at the gene ends were 4 bases for V and 1 base for J; bases not matched to a gene: 4. The CDR3 has 15 amino acids. The V gene's germline CDR1 is MGHRA and CDR2 YSYEKL.

The V gene is TRBV10-3, the J gene TRBJ2-4; weak D call: TRBD2 (6 bases). Per the germline V gene, CDR1 is ENHRY and CDR2 is SYGVKD. The CDR3 contains 13 residues. The V end was cut by 7 bases, the J end by 5 bases, with 12 bases between. The CDR3 region has the DNA TGTGCCATCAAGGAGGGTGGGCAAAACATTCAGTACTTC. As protein: CAIKEGGQNIQYF.

The rearrangement joins TRBV5-4 to TRBJ2-7; D is unclear. The CDR3 runs to 14 residues. V shed 2 bases and J shed 2 bases, with 11 bases lying between them. Germline V CDR1 and CDR2: SGHNT, YYREEE (reference sequence). The CDR3 coding sequence is TGTGCCAGCAGCTTATCAGTTCCCCCCTACGAGCAGTACTTC. Translated, it gives CASSLSVPPYEQYF.

The rearrangement links TRBV19 to TRBJ2-7; D is unclear. The V gene's germline CDR1 is LNHDA and CDR2 SQIVND (reference sequence). The V and J ends lost 3 bases and 1 base respectively, with 10 bases between them. The length of the CDR3 is 14 residues. CDR3 region: CASSISATSYEQYF. The CDR3 nucleotides read TGTGCCAGTAGTATCTCAGCGACTTCCTACGAGCAGTACTTC.

Note on this clone: The junction departs from germline at one end; a sequencing error may be responsible. The chain recombines TRBV3-1 (or the pseudogene TRBV3-2) with TRBJ2-3; tentatively, D is TRBD1 (6 bases). The CDR3 covers 10 residues. Per germline, CDR1 LGHDT and CDR2 YNNKEL (reference sequence). As DNA, the CDR3 is TGTGCCAGCAGCCAGAGGACAGCTTCGTTT. Residues: CASSQRTASF.

The chain joins TRBV5-4 to TRBJ1-2, with D unclear. Germline CDR1 SGHNT, CDR2 YYREEE (reference sequence). Trimming stripped 1 base from V and 13 bases from J, with 11 bases between. The length of the CDR3 is 11 residues. The CDR3 loop is CASSLMTFRTF. In nucleotides, the CDR3 is TGTGCCAGCAGCTTGATGACTTTCCGCACCTTC.

The chain uses TRBV4-1 and TRBJ1-5, with D possibly being TRBD1 (6 bases). Trimming took 0 bases from V and 7 from J, leaving 16 bases between them. The CDR3 sequence is 16 residues long. Germline CDR1 is MGHRA and CDR2 is YSYEKL. This CDR3 is CASSQEGGRKGQPQHF. The CDR3 DNA reads TGCGCCAGCAGCCAAGAGGGGGGGCGAAAGGGACAGCCCCAGCATTTT.